The source of this T cell receptor (beta chain) is a study of blood T cells in healthy people across ages. Turning to the study itself: Template switching retrieved approximately one barcoded beta molecule for each two T cells. Whole-study results and caveats: Measured against age, TCR beta diversity per million T cells decreased in a roughly linear manner.

The use of a sample-barcoded 5' primer and a J-beta primer mix characterized a second PCR of about 7 to 12 cycles. Researchers report that each sample yielded at least 2.5 million CDR3-containing paired-end reads. Via MiXCR, TCRdb re-called the 5' RACE reads, giving one row per CDR3 protein. The profile shows around 750,000 distinct CDR3 sequences, 53% of them singletons. Every donor gave around 10 milliliters of peripheral blood. Details on this clonotype: Its antigen is not known.

This CDR3 contains 17 residues. The germline V gene has CDR1 MNHEY and CDR2 SMNVEV (reference sequence). Sample: blood. This chain links TRBV27 with TRBJ2-7, with 15 nucleotides matching TRBD2. The J call may be faulty, since TRBJ2-5 better matches the DNA end. This clonotype originated in an elderly man in good health. CDR3 bases: TGTGCCAGCAGTCCCCTAGGACTAGCGGGAGGGCGAGAGACCCAGTACTTC. It translates to CASSPLGLAGGRETQYF.